This TCR beta chain was sequenced during a study of T cell responses to AZD1222 COVID-19 vaccine. Study observations and caveats: Regions 160-218 and 743-854 dominated among vaccine-associated CD4 TCRs spanning spike. Elevations in Spike-specific TCR breadth and depth followed administration of two AZD1222 doses. The donor group comprised mostly white British people and more females; the analysis possibly underestimated clonal diversity. Repertoire sampling was restricted to post-peak T cell response timepoints.

This CDR3 has 14 amino acids. CDR1 is LNHDA and CDR2 is SQIVND in the germline V gene (reference sequence). Trimming cost V 9 bases and J 4 bases; bases outside gene matches: 8. Sequencing used immunoSEQ multiplex PCR; TCRdb keeps in-frame clones, though not all of them. The sample lists approximately 180,000 clones; over 85% were seen once. As to this clone: What it recognizes is unknown.

This rearrangement joins TRBV19 to TRBJ1-3; 8 positions match TRBD1. The clonotype comes from an adult who received the MenACWY meningococcal vaccine as a control. The material was peripheral blood, obtained 28 days after the second dose of the MenACWY control vaccine. CDR3 coding DNA: TGTGCCAGCTCCCCAGGGGGCCCCGGAAACACCATATATTTT. As protein: CASSPGGPGNTIYF.